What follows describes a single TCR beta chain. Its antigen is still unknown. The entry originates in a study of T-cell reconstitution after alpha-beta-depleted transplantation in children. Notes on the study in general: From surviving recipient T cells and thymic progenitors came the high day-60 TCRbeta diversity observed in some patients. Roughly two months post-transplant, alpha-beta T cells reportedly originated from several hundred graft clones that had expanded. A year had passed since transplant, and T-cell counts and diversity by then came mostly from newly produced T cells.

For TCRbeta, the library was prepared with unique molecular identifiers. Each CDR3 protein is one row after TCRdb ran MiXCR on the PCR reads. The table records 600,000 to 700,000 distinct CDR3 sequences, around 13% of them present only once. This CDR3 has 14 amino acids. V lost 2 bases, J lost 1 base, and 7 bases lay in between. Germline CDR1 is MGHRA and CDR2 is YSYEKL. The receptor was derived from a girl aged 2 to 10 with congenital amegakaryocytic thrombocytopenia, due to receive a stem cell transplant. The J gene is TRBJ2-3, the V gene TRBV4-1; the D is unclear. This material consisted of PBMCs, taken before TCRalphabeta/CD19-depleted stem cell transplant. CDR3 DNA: TGCGCCAGCAGCCAACCAGCTGGCACAGATACGCAGTATTTT. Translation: CASSQPAGTDTQYF.